The following is a T cell receptor beta chain sequence with its context. This clone was seen a handful of times. Its antigen is currently not known. The sample holds no much larger clone one base away, and base qualities are not on file. Collaborating institutions collected whole blood in K2EDTA tubes following their own protocols. For TCRbeta analysis, collaborators shipped samples as frozen whole blood, isolated PBMCs, or DNA extracted from either of those sample types. The immunoSEQ Assay, a bias-controlled multiplex PCR, was used to amplify TCRbeta CDR3 regions from genomic DNA. Under the source paper's analysis protocol: Nucleated cell counts per sample were estimated from amplification of reference gene primers within the assay. To quantify the absolute abundance of each unique TCRbeta CDR3 rearrangement, sequence reads were collapsed and filtered. Productive Simpson clonality was computed per sample as the square root of Simpson's diversity index over productive rearrangements. TCRdb holds this immuneACCESS table with in-frame rearrangements only. Some clones are missing; in checked studies, unresolved V genes explain under half, and the rest has no known cause. The DNA was the basis for D and trimming; V, J and clone size are from that table. In this sample the table shows over 110,000 clones, 70% to 85% of which occur a single time. The top ten clones comprise roughly 3.6% of the sample.

From V the trimming removes 7 bases and from J it removes 6 bases, while the gene matches leave 19 bases of the junction unaccounted for. Reading from cysteine to phenylalanine, the CDR3 counts 19 amino acids. Only the CDR3 part of the read is kept: 57 bases, read in frame from the first base. According to the germline V gene, CDR1 reads MDHEN and CDR2 reads SYDVKM. This sample is drawn from a study of blood T cell repertoires in COVID-19 (TCRdb year 2020). The study in broad terms: Collaborator samples came from the United States, Italy and Spain and covered acute and convalescent phases of COVID-19. Subjects who had been exposed to COVID-19, were actively infected with it, or had recovered from it provided the deeply sampled blood TCRbeta repertoires that made up the dataset. Samples were obtained from the ongoing ImmuneRACE study (first 160 participants) and from over a thousand subjects provided by 6 global collaborators. Nearly every sample came with metadata listing a de-identified subject ID, COVID-19 status, age in years and sex. Where available, HLA class I and class II types were taken from metadata supplied by the sample provider and were not determined by assay-based typing. A freely available public database, intended as a resource for researchers studying the immune response to SARS-CoV-2, is where the repertoires were released. The prospective study material was composed of cDNA or gDNA derived from T cells, B-cell-depleted T cells, or PBMCs.

Study-wide conclusions, independent of this receptor: The amount of clinical and demographic metadata varied by source and participant and was provided uncurated.

The sequence was collected from a man aged 55 to 70 with acute or convalescent COVID-19. The chain joins TRBV28 to TRBJ2-3, with 13 junctional bases fitting TRBD2. The sample taken for sequencing was peripheral blood. The encoded CDR3 is CASIDYPTSGRRWADTQYF. The DNA reads as follows: TGTGCCAGCATCGACTATCCGACTAGCGGGAGGAGATGGGCGGATACGCAGTATTTT.